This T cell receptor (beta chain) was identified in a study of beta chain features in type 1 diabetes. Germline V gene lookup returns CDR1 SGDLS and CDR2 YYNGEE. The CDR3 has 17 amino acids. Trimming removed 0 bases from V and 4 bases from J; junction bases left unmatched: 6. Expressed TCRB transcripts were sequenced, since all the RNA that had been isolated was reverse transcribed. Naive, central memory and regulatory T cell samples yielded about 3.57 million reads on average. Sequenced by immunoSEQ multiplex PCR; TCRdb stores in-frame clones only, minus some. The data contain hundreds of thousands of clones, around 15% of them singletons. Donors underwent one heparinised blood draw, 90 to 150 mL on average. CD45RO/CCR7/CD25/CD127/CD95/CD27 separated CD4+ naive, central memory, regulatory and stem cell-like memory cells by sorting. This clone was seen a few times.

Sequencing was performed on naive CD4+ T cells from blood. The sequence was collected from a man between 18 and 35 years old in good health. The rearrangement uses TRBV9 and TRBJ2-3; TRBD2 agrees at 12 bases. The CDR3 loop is CASSVGTSGTLPDTQYF. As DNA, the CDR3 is TGTGCCAGCAGCGTAGGGACTAGCGGGACCTTGCCAGATACGCAGTATTTT.